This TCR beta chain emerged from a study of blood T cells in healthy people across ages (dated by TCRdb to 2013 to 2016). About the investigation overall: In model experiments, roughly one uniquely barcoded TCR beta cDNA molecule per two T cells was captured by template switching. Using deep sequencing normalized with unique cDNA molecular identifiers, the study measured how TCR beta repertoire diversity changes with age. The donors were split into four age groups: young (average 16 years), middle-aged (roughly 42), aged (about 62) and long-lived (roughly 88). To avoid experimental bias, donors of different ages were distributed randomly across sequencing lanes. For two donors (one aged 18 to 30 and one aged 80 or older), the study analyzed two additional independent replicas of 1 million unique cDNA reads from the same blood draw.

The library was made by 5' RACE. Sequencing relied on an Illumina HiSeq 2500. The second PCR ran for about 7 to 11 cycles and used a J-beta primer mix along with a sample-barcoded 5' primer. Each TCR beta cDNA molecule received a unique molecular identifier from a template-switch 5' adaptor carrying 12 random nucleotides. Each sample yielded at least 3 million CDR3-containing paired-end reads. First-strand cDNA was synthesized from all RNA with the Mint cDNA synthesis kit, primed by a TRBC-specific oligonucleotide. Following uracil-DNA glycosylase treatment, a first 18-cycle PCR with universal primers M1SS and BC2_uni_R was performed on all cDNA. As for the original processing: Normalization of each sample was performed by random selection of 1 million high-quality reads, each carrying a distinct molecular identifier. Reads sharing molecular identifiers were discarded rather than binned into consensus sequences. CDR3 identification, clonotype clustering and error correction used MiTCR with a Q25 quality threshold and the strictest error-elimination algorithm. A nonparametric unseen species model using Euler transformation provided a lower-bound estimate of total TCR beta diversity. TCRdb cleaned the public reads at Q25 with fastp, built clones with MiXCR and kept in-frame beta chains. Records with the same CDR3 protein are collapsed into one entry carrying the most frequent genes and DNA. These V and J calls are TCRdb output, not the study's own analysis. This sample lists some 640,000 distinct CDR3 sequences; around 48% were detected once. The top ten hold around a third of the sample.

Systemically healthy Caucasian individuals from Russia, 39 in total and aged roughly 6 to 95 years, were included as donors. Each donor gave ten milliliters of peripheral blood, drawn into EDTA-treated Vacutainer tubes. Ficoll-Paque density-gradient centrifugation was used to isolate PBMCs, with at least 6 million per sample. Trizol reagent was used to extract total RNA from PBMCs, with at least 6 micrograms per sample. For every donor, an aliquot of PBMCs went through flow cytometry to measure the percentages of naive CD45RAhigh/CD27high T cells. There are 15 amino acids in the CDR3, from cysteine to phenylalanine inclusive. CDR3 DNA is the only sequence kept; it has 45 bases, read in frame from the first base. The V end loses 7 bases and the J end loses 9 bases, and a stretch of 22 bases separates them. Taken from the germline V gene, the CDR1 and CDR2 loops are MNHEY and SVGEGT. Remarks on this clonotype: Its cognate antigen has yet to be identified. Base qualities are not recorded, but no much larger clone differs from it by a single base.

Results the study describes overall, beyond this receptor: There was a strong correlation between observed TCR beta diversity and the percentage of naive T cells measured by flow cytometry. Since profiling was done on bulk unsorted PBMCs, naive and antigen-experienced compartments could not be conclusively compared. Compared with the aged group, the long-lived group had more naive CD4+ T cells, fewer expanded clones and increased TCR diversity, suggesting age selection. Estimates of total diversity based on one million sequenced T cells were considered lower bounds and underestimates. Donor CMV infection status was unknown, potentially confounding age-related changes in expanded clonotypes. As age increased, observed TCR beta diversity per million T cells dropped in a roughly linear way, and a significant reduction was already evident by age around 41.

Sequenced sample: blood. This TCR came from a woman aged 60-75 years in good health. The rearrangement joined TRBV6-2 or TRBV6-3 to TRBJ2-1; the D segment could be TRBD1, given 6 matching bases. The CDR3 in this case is CASNYRVYGYGEQFF. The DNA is TGTGCCAGCAACTACAGGGTTTACGGTTACGGTGAGCAGTTCTTC.